These 22 T cell receptor beta chains were sequenced from one sample in a study of regulatory T cells in long-lasting Graves disease. Sample time point: persistent/refractory GD, antithyroid drugs over 5 years with positive TRAb. RNA from PBMCs was the source of the TCR library. Relying on iRepertoire HTBI primers and Arm-PCR of CDR3 regions, the team built TCR beta libraries. One entry per CDR3 protein, called by TCRdb with MiXCR from the multiplex PCR reads. This sample yields more than 350,000 distinct CDR3 sequences, of which 21% are seen a single time; more than 13% belongs to the top ten. The input for sequencing was peripheral blood mononuclear cells (PBMCs), taken when the disease was refractory, from a patient treated with antithyroid drugs. These receptors were taken from a female donor with Graves disease.

V and J are TRBV7-2 and TRBJ2-5; a weak D match, TRBD1 (6 bases). Trimming left V 5 bases short and J 2 bases short, with 12 bases between. Germline CDR1 SGHTA, CDR2 FQGNSA. The CDR3 length is 14 residues. The CDR3, as DNA: TGTGCCAGCAGCCCGTACAGGGAGCAAGAGACCCAGTACTTC. Amino acid sequence: CASSPYREQETQYF.

This clonotype has a count of ten or more. The CDR3: CASSFPPGNTIYF. In DNA, the CDR3 is TGTGCCAGCAGTTTCCCTCCTGGAAACACCATATATTTT. This rearrangement joins TRBV28 to TRBJ1-3; D uncertain. The germline V and J ends were trimmed by 3 bases and 2 bases, with 5 bases remaining between them. The germline gives CDR1 MDHEN, CDR2 SYDVKM. CDR3 length: 13 amino acids.

This clonotype was seen a handful of times. The chain has TRBV7-8 and TRBJ2-7; D not certain. The CDR3 covers 15 residues. V lost 1 base, J lost 1 base, and 11 bases lay in between. Germline assignment: CDR1 SGHVS and CDR2 FQNEAQ. CDR3 coding DNA: TGTGCCAGCAGCTTAGGAGATAGTGGATCCTACGAGCAGTACTTC. Translated: CASSLGDSGSYEQYF.

This clonotype was observed many times. The V call is TRBV3-1, the J call TRBJ2-7; D remains ambiguous. Trimming pared 3 bases from V and 1 base from J, leaving 4 bases between. Germline lookup yields CDR1 LGHDT and CDR2 YNNKEL (reference sequence). This CDR3 comprises 12 residues. CDR3 in DNA: TGTGCCAGCAGCCATCTTTCCTACGAGCAGTACTTC. This translates into CASSHLSYEQYF.

The chain uses TRBV19 and TRBJ1-4, with TRBD1 matching 7 bases. The CDR3 covers 12 residues. J was trimmed by 5 bases and V by 9 bases; bases with no gene match: 3. CDR1 LNHDA and CDR2 SQIVND come from the germline V gene (reference sequence). Here the CDR3 DNA reads TGTGCCAGCGGGACAGACAATGAAAAACTGTTTTTT. Translating it yields CASGTDNEKLFF.

V is TRBV4-1 and J is TRBJ1-6; 8 nucleotides match TRBD1. Germline loops: CDR1 MGHRA, CDR2 YSYEKL. V lost 0 bases to trimming and J lost 7 bases; unmatched junction nucleotides: 8. This CDR3 spans 17 amino acids. The CDR3: CASSQDSRQGYNSPLHF. The DNA for the CDR3 is TGCGCCAGCAGCCAAGACTCGAGACAGGGGTACAATTCACCCCTCCACTTT.

This clonotype was counted at least ten times. The CDR3 sequence is CASKERVQETQYF. In DNA form, the CDR3 reads TGTGCCAGCAAAGAGCGTGTCCAAGAGACCCAGTACTTC. The chain couples TRBV2 to TRBJ2-5; D remains ambiguous. Trimming stripped 7 bases from V and 1 base from J, with 10 bases between. Germline CDR1 and CDR2: SNHLY and FYNNEI. The CDR3 length is 13 residues.

V usage is TRBV7-2 and J usage is TRBJ1-1, with a tentative D call TRBD1 (6 bases). Trimming left V 5 bases short and J 1 base short, with 11 bases between. The CDR3 totals 14 residues. Germline values: CDR1 SGHTA, CDR2 FQGNSA. The CDR3 DNA is TGTGCCAGCAGCCCCCGACAGGCGAACACTGAAGCTTTCTTT. Protein: CASSPRQANTEAFF.

In its sample, this clonotype was seen many times. The chain couples TRBV6-2 or TRBV6-3 to TRBJ2-5; D unresolved. The CDR3 extends over 13 amino acids. Germline V CDR1 and CDR2: MNHEY, SVGEGT. Trimming shortened V by 3 bases and J by 7 bases, and 12 bases separated the two germline ends. Written as DNA, the CDR3 is TGTGCCAGCAGTTATGAAGGAACGGGGACCCAGTACTTC. Protein product: CASSYEGTGTQYF.

In its sample, this clonotype was seen a few times. The rearrangement links TRBV3-1 to TRBJ1-2; D not certain. Germline CDR1 LGHDT, CDR2 YNNKEL (reference sequence). Trimming removed 8 bases from V and 8 bases from J, with 12 bases in between. CDR3 length: 11 residues. The CDR3 region has the DNA TGTGCCAGCCAGCCAATATTAGGCTACACCTTC. Translating gives CASQPILGYTF.

The gene calls are TRBV18 and TRBJ1-2; 10 bases map to TRBD1. The germline gives CDR1 KGHSH, CDR2 LQKENI. The ends lost 5 bases at V and 4 bases at J; junction bases unmatched: 16. The CDR3 contains 18 residues. CDR3 loop: CASSSEPPTRDRGYGYTF. The CDR3 DNA reads as TGTGCCAGCTCATCAGAACCACCGACGCGGGACAGGGGCTATGGCTACACCTTC.

For this clonotype: Since a much larger clone is just one base distant, this may be a read error. The chain is built from TRBV5-5 and TRBJ2-5; a weak D match, TRBD1 (5 bases). The germline CDR1 and CDR2 sequences are SGHKS and YYEKEE (reference sequence). The CDR3 spans 13 residues. V dropped 6 bases and J dropped 4 bases, with 13 bases sitting between them. The CDR3 coding sequence is TGTGCCAGCACCCTAACAGGTCGAGAGACCCAGTACTTC. Its translation is CASTLTGRETQYF.

This clonotype was found many times. The chain uses TRBV28 and TRBJ2-7, with D uncertain. Trimming stripped 7 bases from V and 4 bases from J, with 17 bases between. CDR1 and CDR2 from the germline V gene are MDHEN and SYDVKM. CDR3 length: 14 residues. The CDR3 nucleotides read TGTGCCAGCACAGCGACATTAATACCTTACGAGCAGTACTTC. Its translation: CASTATLIPYEQYF.

The rearrangement links TRBV27 to TRBJ2-1; 11 bases align to TRBD2. Germline CDR1 and CDR2: MNHEY and SMNVEV (reference sequence). Trimming removed 3 bases from V and 6 bases from J; junction bases left unmatched: 4. The CDR3 length is 15 residues. The CDR3 loop is CASSLGLAASNEQFF. DNA for the CDR3: TGTGCCAGCAGTTTGGGACTAGCGGCTAGCAATGAGCAGTTCTTC.

There are a few counts of this clonotype. This chain connects TRBV2 to TRBJ2-1, with TRBD1 as a possible D gene (5 bases). V dropped 4 bases and J dropped 6 bases, with 16 bases sitting between them. The CDR3 covers 15 residues. Germline assignment: CDR1 SNHLY and CDR2 FYNNEI. The CDR3 bases are TGTGCCAGCAGTGCAAGTGCAGGGTTGGTCAATGAGCAGTTCTTC. Amino acids: CASSASAGLVNEQFF.

This clonotype was detected only a few times. J is TRBJ1-5 and V is TRBV20-1; possible D gene TRBD1, 5 bases. Germline CDR1 is DFQATT and CDR2 is SNEGSKA (reference sequence). The V gene lost 6 bases and the J gene lost 0 bases, with 9 bases spanning the gap. This CDR3 spans 13 amino acids. CDR3: CSAKDSSNQPQHF. DNA for the CDR3: TGCAGTGCCAAAGACAGTAGCAATCAGCCCCAGCATTTT.

This clonotype was seen more than once but under ten times. The gene calls are TRBV20-1 and TRBJ2-7; D may match TRBD1 or TRBD2 (5 bases each). Germline CDR1 and CDR2: DFQATT and SNEGSKA (reference sequence). Trimming shortened V by 6 bases and J by 3 bases, and 18 bases separated the two germline ends. CDR3 length: 14 amino acids. The CDR3 sequence: CSAPGVGEGYEQYF. DNA for the CDR3: TGCAGTGCCCCCGGGGTAGGGGAAGGCTACGAGCAGTACTTC.

The chain links TRBV28 to TRBJ1-1, with a possible D match to TRBD1 (5 bases). The V end was cut by 6 bases, the J end by 0 bases, with 20 bases between. The CDR3 spans 17 residues. Germline CDR1 reads MDHEN; CDR2 reads SYDVKM. The CDR3 loop is CASSLSPGSDMNTEAFF. Here the CDR3 DNA reads TGTGCCAGCAGCCTATCCCCAGGGTCAGACATGAACACTGAAGCTTTCTTT.

The chain has TRBV11-1 and TRBJ2-7; 12 nucleotides agree with TRBD2. V shed 5 bases and J 6 bases; nucleotides not matched to a gene: 8. Germline lookup yields CDR1 SGHAT and CDR2 FQDESV (reference sequence). The CDR3 has 15 amino acids. CDR3 nucleotide sequence: TGTGCCAGCAGCCCCCTAGCGGGAGGGCCGAGCGAGCAGTACTTC. This sequence encodes CASSPLAGGPSEQYF.

The J gene is TRBJ2-3, the V gene TRBV5-1, with 10 positions matching TRBD2. Germline V gene sequence: CDR1 SGHRS, CDR2 YFSETQ. This CDR3 spans 13 amino acids. The V and J ends lost 7 bases and 3 bases, in that order; junction bases with no gene match: 2. CDR3 residues: CASGLAVTDTQYF. Written as DNA, the CDR3 is TGCGCCAGCGGACTAGCGGTTACAGATACGCAGTATTTT.

J is TRBJ2-7 and V is TRBV27, with 7 bases matching TRBD1. The V gene's germline CDR1 is MNHEY and CDR2 SMNVEV (reference sequence). J lost 6 bases, V lost 6 bases, and 8 bases had no gene match. The CDR3 totals 13 residues. The CDR3 sequence: CASRGQILGEQYF. In DNA form, the CDR3 reads TGTGCCAGCAGGGGACAGATCCTAGGCGAGCAGTACTTC.

The sample holds many counts of this clonotype. The gene calls are TRBV12-3 or TRBV12-4 and TRBJ1-2; D remains ambiguous. This CDR3 spans 17 amino acids. Trimming removed 5 bases at V and 8 bases at J, with 27 bases between. CDR3 DNA sequence: TGTGCCAGCAGTCATTCGGACCGAAGGGCCGGTACGGAAGGCTACACCTTC. It yields the protein CASSHSDRRAGTEGYTF.